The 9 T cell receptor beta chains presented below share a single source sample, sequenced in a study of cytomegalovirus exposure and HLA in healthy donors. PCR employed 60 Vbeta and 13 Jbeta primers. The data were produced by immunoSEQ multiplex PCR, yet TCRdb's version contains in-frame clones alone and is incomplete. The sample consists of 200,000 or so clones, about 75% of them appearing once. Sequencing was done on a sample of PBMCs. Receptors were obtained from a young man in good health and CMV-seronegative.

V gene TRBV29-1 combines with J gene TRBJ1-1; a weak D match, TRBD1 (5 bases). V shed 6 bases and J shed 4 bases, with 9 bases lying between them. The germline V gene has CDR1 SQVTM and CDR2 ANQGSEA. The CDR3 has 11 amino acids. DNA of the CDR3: TGCAGCGTGGCTAGGGGCACTGAAGCTTTCTTT. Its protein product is CSVARGTEAFF.

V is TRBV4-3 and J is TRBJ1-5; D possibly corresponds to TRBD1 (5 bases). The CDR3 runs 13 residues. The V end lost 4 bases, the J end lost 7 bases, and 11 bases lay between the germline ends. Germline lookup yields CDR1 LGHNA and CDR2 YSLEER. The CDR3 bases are TGCGCCAGCAGCCCCGCGGGGGAACAGCCCCAGCATTTT. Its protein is CASSPAGEQPQHF.

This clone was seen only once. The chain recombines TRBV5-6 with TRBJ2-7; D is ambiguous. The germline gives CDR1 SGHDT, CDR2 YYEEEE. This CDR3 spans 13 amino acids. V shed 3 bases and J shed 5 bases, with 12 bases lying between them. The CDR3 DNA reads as TGTGCCAGCAGCTACCCCTTAGGAGACGAGCAGTACTTC. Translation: CASSYPLGDEQYF.

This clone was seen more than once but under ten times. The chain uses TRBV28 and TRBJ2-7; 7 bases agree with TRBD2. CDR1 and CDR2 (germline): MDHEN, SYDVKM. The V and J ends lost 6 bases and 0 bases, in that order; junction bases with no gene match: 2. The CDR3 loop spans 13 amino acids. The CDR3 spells CASSWTSSYEQYF. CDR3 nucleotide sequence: TGTGCCAGCAGCTGGACTAGCTCCTACGAGCAGTACTTC.

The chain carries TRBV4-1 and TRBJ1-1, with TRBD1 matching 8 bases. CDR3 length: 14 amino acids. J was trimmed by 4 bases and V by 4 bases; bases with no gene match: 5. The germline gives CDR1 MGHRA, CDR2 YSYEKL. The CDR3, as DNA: TGCGCCAGCAGCCTGGACAGGGCTGGCACTGAAGCTTTCTTT. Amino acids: CASSLDRAGTEAFF.

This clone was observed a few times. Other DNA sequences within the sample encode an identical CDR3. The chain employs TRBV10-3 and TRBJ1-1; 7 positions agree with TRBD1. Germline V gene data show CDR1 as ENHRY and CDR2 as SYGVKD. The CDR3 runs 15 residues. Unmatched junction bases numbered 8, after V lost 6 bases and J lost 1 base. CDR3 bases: TGTGCCATCAGCCCCGGGACAGTCCGGAACACTGAAGCTTTCTTT. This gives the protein CAISPGTVRNTEAFF.

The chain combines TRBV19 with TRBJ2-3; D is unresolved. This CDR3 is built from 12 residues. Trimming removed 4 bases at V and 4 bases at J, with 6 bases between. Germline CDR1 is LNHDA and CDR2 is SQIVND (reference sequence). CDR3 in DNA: TGTGCCAGTAGTAATAAGCCAGATACGCAGTATTTT. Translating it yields CASSNKPDTQYF.

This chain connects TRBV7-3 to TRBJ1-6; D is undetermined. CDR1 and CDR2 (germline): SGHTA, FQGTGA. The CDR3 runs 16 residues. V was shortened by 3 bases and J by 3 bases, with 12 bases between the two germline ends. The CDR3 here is CASSLKPGGYNSPLHF. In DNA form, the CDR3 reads TGTGCCAGCAGCTTGAAACCTGGCGGCTATAATTCACCCCTCCACTTT.

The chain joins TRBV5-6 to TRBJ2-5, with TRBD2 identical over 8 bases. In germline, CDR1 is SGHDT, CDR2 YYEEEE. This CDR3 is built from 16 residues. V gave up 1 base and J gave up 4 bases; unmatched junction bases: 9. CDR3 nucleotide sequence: TGTGCCAGCAGCTTGCTTGGGCGGGGGGCATTAGAGACCCAGTACTTC. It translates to CASSLLGRGALETQYF.